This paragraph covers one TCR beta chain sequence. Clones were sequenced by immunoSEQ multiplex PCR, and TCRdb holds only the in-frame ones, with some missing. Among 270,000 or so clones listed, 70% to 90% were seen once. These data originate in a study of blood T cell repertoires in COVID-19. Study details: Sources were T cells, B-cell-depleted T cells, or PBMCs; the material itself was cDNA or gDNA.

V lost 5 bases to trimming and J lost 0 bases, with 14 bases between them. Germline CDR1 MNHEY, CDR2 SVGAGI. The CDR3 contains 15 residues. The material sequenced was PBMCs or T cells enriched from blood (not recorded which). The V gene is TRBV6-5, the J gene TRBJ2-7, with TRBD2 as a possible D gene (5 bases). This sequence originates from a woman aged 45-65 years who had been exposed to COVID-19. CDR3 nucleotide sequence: TGTGCCAGCAGTCCCTCTCATGCGGGCTCCTACGAGCAGTACTTC. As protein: CASSPSHAGSYEQYF.